This entry lists 20 T cell receptor beta chains sequenced from one sample in a study of OX40 agonist ivuxolimab in advanced cancers. Libraries were prepared through the immunoSEQ multiplex PCR assay. Sourced from immuneACCESS, this table was stored by TCRdb with only in-frame sequences that have V and J called. A share of the clones is absent; for the studies checked, an unresolved V gene accounts for under half, and the remainder has no known explanation. In this sample the table shows some 80,000 clones, 85% to 90% of which occur a single time. The ten largest make up about 2.3% of the sample. The material was CD4+ or CD8+ T cells sorted from blood, obtained in a trial of the OX40 agonist ivuxolimab. These receptor sequences come from an adult with an advanced solid tumor such as melanoma, head and neck, liver or kidney cancer.

On this clone: The identical CDR3 is also encoded by other nucleotide sequences in the sample. The rearrangement uses TRBV7-2 and TRBJ1-6, with D unresolved. The CDR3 runs to 14 residues. Germline loops: CDR1 SGHTA, CDR2 FQGNSA. With 3 bases removed from V and 4 bases from J, the gap between germline ends came to 7 bases. CDR3 sequence reads: CASSFDGYNSPLHF. DNA of the CDR3: TGTGCCAGCAGCTTTGACGGGTATAATTCACCCCTCCACTTT.

The chain is built from TRBV2 and TRBJ2-1, with 8 nucleotides matching TRBD1. In germline, CDR1 is SNHLY, CDR2 FYNNEI. With V trimmed by 7 bases and J by 5 bases, 4 bases remained unmatched. The CDR3 runs to 13 residues. The CDR3 coding sequence is TGTGCCAGCATGGAGACAGGGGACAATGAGCAGTTCTTC. This codes for CASMETGDNEQFF.

The rearrangement links TRBV11-2 to TRBJ1-6; D is perhaps TRBD1 (5 bases). Germline values: CDR1 SGHAT, CDR2 FQNNGV. V gave up 1 base and J gave up 8 bases, with 12 bases separating them. The CDR3 runs 15 residues. CDR3: CASSLARGRHSPLHF. CDR3 in DNA: TGTGCCAGCAGCTTAGCCCGGGGGAGGCATTCACCCCTCCACTTT.

Comments on this clone: Other DNA sequences in the sample encode the same CDR3. The chain links TRBV9 to TRBJ2-2; 7 nucleotides match TRBD2. The germline V gene has CDR1 SGDLS and CDR2 YYNGEE. J was trimmed by 0 bases and V by 2 bases; bases with no gene match: 1. The CDR3 is made up of 15 amino acids. The CDR3 region is CASSVGGSNTGELFF. The CDR3 coding sequence is TGTGCCAGCAGCGTCGGGGGGTCGAACACCGGGGAGCTGTTTTTT.

The CDR3 nucleotides are TGCAGTGCTTGGGAAGAGACCCAGTACTTC. Amino acid sequence: CSAWEETQYF. The rearrangement uses TRBV20-1 and TRBJ2-5; D gene uncertain. Germline V gene lookup returns CDR1 DFQATT and CDR2 SNEGSKA (reference sequence). Trimming took off 5 bases at V and 3 bases at J, with 4 bases between the two ends. This CDR3 has 10 amino acids.

The chain is built from TRBV14 and TRBJ2-2, with D possibly being TRBD2 (5 bases). CDR3 length: 17 residues. Germline CDR1 reads SGHDN; CDR2 reads FVKESK. Trimming took off 3 bases at V and 7 bases at J, with 21 bases between the two ends. CDR3 sequence: CASSHRIVGLGIGELFF. The DNA of the CDR3 is TGTGCCAGCAGCCATCGAATTGTCGGACTTGGCATCGGGGAGCTGTTTTTT.

The chain uses TRBV6-1 and TRBJ1-5; weak D call: TRBD1 (6 bases). V lost 6 bases and J 7 bases, leaving 16 bases between the germline ends. Germline V gives CDR1 MNHNS, CDR2 SASEGT. The CDR3 covers 14 residues. The CDR3 DNA reads as TGTGCCAGCAGCGAAACAGGGTCGAGGCAGCCCCAGCATTTT. The encoded protein is CASSETGSRQPQHF.

The chain has TRBV29-1 and TRBJ2-7, with 9 bases fitting TRBD1. The germline V gene has CDR1 SQVTM and CDR2 ANQGSEA. The CDR3 spans 13 residues. Trimming removed 6 bases from V and 5 bases from J; junction bases left unmatched: 8. CDR3 sequence: CSVDGQGRHEQYF. CDR3 nucleotides: TGCAGCGTCGACGGACAGGGGAGGCACGAGCAGTACTTC.

This chain links TRBV27 with TRBJ1-2, with D possibly matching TRBD1 (5 bases). V was pared by 4 bases and J by 0 bases, with 24 bases between. The germline V gene has CDR1 MNHEY and CDR2 SMNVEV (reference sequence). The CDR3 runs 19 residues. CDR3 sequence reads: CASSSAPMRPGRANYGYTF. CDR3 DNA sequence: TGTGCCAGCAGTTCGGCCCCCATGAGACCGGGACGCGCTAACTATGGCTACACCTTC.

The J gene is TRBJ1-5, the V gene TRBV6-1, with TRBD1 as a possible D gene (5 bases). The CDR3 spans 17 residues. Germline CDR1 MNHNS, CDR2 SASEGT. V lost 2 bases and J lost 2, with 16 bases in between. CDR3 bases: TGTGCCAGCAGTGAACGCCCAGGGAAGGCGCGCAATCAGCCCCAGCATTTT. Translating gives CASSERPGKARNQPQHF.

This chain uses TRBV7-9 with TRBJ2-2; no reliable D call. This CDR3 region has 12 residues. V was clipped by 5 bases and J by 4 bases, with 5 bases between them. CDR1 and CDR2 from the germline V gene are SEHNR and FQNEAQ (reference sequence). CDR3 in amino acids: CASSRPTGELFF. CDR3 coding DNA: TGTGCCAGCAGCCGACCCACCGGGGAGCTGTTTTTT.

The chain carries TRBV7-2 and TRBJ2-1, with TRBD2 matching 9 bases. V was pared by 2 bases and J by 5 bases, with 4 bases of the junction left unmatched. The CDR3 is made up of 15 amino acids. Germline V gene data show CDR1 as SGHTA and CDR2 as FQGNSA. As DNA, the CDR3 is TGTGCCAGCAGCTTAATGCGGGGGGGAAACAATGAGCAGTTCTTC. It is translated as CASSLMRGGNNEQFF. Variable domain in full (rest from reference TRBV7-2 and TRBJ2-1): GAGVSQSPSNKVTEKGKDVELRCDPISGHTALYWYRQSLGQGLEFLIYFQGNSAPDKSGLPSDRFSAERTGGSVSTLTIQRTQQEDSAVYLCASSLMRGGNNEQFFGPGTRLTVL.

The CDR3 DNA sequence: TGTGCCAGCAGCATAAGACTAGCGGGGGGAAATACGCAGTATTTT. This translates into CASSIRLAGGNTQYF. V usage is TRBV5-6 and J usage is TRBJ2-3; TRBD2 matches at 13 bases. The V gene's germline CDR1 is SGHDT and CDR2 YYEEEE. This CDR3 region has 15 residues. With V trimmed by 4 bases and J by 7 bases, 6 bases remained unmatched.

This clone occurred once. This chain connects TRBV25-1 to TRBJ1-6; D remains unclear. The CDR3 is made up of 15 amino acids. Trimming pared 1 base from V and 9 bases from J, leaving 13 bases between. The germline V gene has CDR1 MGHDK and CDR2 SYGVNS. The CDR3 bases are TGTGCCAGCAGTGAATGGGGTACCGCGGGTTCACCCCTCCACTTT. It encodes CASSEWGTAGSPLHF.

The chain combines TRBV11-2 with TRBJ2-5; a weak D match, TRBD2 (5 bases). Germline assignment: CDR1 SGHAT and CDR2 FQNNGV. This CDR3 spans 16 amino acids. The V end lost 3 bases, the J end lost 2 bases, and 16 bases lay between the germline ends. CDR3 bases: TGTGCCAGCAGCTTGGCGGGTTGGGAAAAACAAGAGACCCAGTACTTC. Translated: CASSLAGWEKQETQYF.

In its sample, this clone was seen a few times. J is TRBJ1-1 and V is TRBV30, with no clear D. Trimming removed 3 bases at V and 1 base at J, with 9 bases between. CDR1 GTSNPN and CDR2 SVGIG come from the germline V gene (reference sequence). This CDR3 contains 13 residues. The CDR3 sequence is CAWRRRWNTEAFF. CDR3 sequence (DNA): TGTGCCTGGAGGCGGAGGTGGAACACTGAAGCTTTCTTT.

This chain connects TRBV7-7 to TRBJ2-1; tentative D call: TRBD1 (7 bases). From germline, CDR1 is SSHAT and CDR2 FNYEAQ (reference sequence). The CDR3 has 17 residues. V was cut by 1 base and J by 0 bases, with 13 bases left in between. CDR3 sequence (DNA): TGTGCCAGCAGCTTAGAGGGGGCGGGAAGCTCCTACAATGAGCAGTTCTTC. Its translation is CASSLEGAGSSYNEQFF.

The chain links TRBV4-2 to TRBJ2-7; no reliable D call. CDR1 and CDR2 from the germline V gene are LGHNA and YNFKEQ. V dropped 0 bases and J dropped 1 base, with 10 bases sitting between them. The CDR3 sequence is 15 residues long. CDR3 sequence: CASSQDRSYSYEQYF. The CDR3 DNA reads TGTGCCAGCAGCCAAGATCGCAGCTATTCCTACGAGCAGTACTTC.

The CDR3 is CASSVRGIPDTQYF. The CDR3 DNA follows: TGTGCCAGCAGTGTCAGGGGGATCCCAGATACGCAGTATTTT. This chain connects TRBV2 to TRBJ2-3, with TRBD1 identical over 7 bases. The germline CDR1 and CDR2 sequences are SNHLY and FYNNEI. V was pared by 4 bases and J by 4 bases, with 5 bases of the junction left unmatched. CDR3 size: 14 residues.

V and J are TRBV20-1 and TRBJ1-3; no reliable D call. In germline, CDR1 is DFQATT, CDR2 SNEGSKA (reference sequence). The CDR3 contains 11 residues. Trimming took off 5 bases at V and 7 bases at J, with 9 bases between the two ends. The CDR3 DNA follows: TGCAGTGCTGCCCTCGGGAACACCATATATTTT. Its translation is CSAALGNTIYF.